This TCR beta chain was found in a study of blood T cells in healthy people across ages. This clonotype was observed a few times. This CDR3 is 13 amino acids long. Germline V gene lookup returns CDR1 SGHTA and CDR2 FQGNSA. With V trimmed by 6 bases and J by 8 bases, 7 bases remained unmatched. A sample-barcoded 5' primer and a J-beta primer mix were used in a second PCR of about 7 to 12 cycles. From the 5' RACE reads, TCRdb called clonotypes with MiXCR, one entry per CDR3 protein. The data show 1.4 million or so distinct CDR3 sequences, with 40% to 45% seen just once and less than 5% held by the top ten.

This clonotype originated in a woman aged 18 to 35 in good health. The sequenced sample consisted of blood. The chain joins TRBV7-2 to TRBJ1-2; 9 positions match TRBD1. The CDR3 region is CASRPTGGEGYTF. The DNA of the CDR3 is TGTGCCAGCAGACCAACAGGGGGCGAGGGCTACACCTTC.